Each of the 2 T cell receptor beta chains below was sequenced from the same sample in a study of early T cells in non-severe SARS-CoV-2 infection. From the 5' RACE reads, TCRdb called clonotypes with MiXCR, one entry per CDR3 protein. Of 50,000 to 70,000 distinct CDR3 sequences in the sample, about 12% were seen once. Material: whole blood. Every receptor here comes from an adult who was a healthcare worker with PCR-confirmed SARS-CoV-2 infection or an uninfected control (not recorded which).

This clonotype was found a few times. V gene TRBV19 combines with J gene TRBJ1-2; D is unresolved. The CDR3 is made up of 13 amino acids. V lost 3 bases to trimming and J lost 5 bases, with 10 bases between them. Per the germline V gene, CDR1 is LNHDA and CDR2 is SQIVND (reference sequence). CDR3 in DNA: TGTGCCAGTAGTATTTTGGGCGCATATGGCTACACCTTC. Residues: CASSILGAYGYTF. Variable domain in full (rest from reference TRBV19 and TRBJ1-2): DGGITQSPKYLFRKEGQNVTLSCEQNLNHDAMYWYRQDPGQGLRLIYYSQIVNDFQKGDIAEGYSVSREKKESFPLTVTSAQKNPTAFYLCASSILGAYGYTFGSGTRLTVV.

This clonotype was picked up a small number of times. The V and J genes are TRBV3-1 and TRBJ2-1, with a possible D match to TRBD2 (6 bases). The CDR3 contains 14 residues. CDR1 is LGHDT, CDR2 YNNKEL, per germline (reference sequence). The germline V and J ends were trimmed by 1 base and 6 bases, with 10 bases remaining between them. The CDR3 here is CASSQGEALNEQFF. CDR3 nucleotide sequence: TGTGCCAGCAGCCAAGGGGAGGCCCTCAATGAGCAGTTCTTC.